This T cell receptor (beta chain) was sequenced during a study of T cell repertoires in cytomegalovirus infection. Overall study results and limits: Summed public TCR beta family frequency identified CMV carriers bearing the relevant HLA.

The V gene's germline CDR1 is SGHAT and CDR2 FQNNGV. The CDR3 loop spans 16 amino acids. Trimming took 4 bases from V and 3 from J; bases not matched to a gene: 9. TCRdb reanalysed the reads using MiXCR and keeps one entry per CDR3 protein. Among roughly 350,000 distinct CDR3 sequences listed, roughly 36% were seen once. Comment on this clonotype: Its antigen is not known.

The V and J genes are TRBV11-2 and TRBJ2-7, with 10 bases that match TRBD1. Sample: cultured PBMCs, taken from culture after CMV antigen stimulation. This receptor was obtained from a human donor in good health (CMV status not recorded). Some clones in this sample may be carry-over from other donors' samples. In DNA, the CDR3 is TGTGCCAGCAGCTCCCGAACCGGGACAGGGGACTACGAGCAGTACGTC. Translating it yields CASSSRTGTGDYEQYV.